These 23 T cell receptor beta chains were sequenced from one sample in a study of blood T cell repertoires in COVID-19. Only in-frame clones appear in the TCRdb table, and some are missing; sequencing was by immunoSEQ multiplex PCR. The sample lists around 140,000 clones; 80% to 90% were seen once. Sequences were obtained from peripheral blood. The receptors were sampled from a man aged 55 to 70 with active or convalescent COVID-19.

J is TRBJ2-4 and V is TRBV6-5; TRBD1 matches 7 bases. V lost 6 bases and J lost 6; bases outside the gene matches: 5. The CDR3 spans 13 residues. CDR1 and CDR2 (germline): MNHEY, SVGAGI. The chain's CDR3 is CASSDRQGNIQYF. DNA for the CDR3: TGTGCCAGCAGCGACCGACAGGGAAACATTCAGTACTTC.

The rearrangement joins TRBV24-1 to TRBJ2-1, with 15 positions matching TRBD2. The CDR3 length is 18 residues. V gave up 5 bases and J gave up 7 bases; unmatched junction bases: 11. The germline V gene has CDR1 KGHDR and CDR2 SFDVKD. Here the CDR3 DNA reads TGTGCCACCAGTGGCAGGACTAGCGGGGGGGCCTGGGAAAATGAGCAGTTCTTC. Amino acid sequence: CATSGRTSGGAWENEQFF.

This chain joins TRBV6-6 and TRBJ2-1; 7 bases map to TRBD1. V lost 4 bases, J lost 5 bases, and 5 bases stayed unmatched. From germline, CDR1 is MNHNY and CDR2 SVGAGI (reference sequence). CDR3 size: 14 residues. The CDR3 DNA sequence: TGTGCCAGCAGTTGGGGGACAGTAAACAATGAGCAGTTCTTC. Translated, it gives CASSWGTVNNEQFF.

This sequence joins TRBV6-2 or TRBV6-3 and TRBJ2-7; D call uncertain. Germline loops: CDR1 MNHEY, CDR2 SVGEGT. CDR3 size: 14 residues. Trimming took 0 bases from V and 3 from J, leaving 9 bases between them. The CDR3 DNA reads TGTGCCAGCAGTTACTCGGGCACTTTCTACGAGCAGTACTTC. Translation gives CASSYSGTFYEQYF.

The genes are TRBV18 and TRBJ2-1, with D possibly TRBD2 on 6 matching bases. CDR3 length: 11 amino acids. The V and J ends lost 3 bases and 9 bases respectively, with 6 bases between them. Germline V gene sequence: CDR1 KGHSH, CDR2 LQKENI. The CDR3 sequence: CASSPGGEQFF. CDR3 nucleotide sequence: TGTGCCAGCTCACCGGGGGGTGAGCAGTTCTTC.

The rearrangement joins TRBV4-3 to TRBJ2-1; 8 bases match TRBD1. After removal of 0 bases from V and 4 bases from J, the junction contained 2 bases not matched to a gene. This CDR3 is 15 amino acids long. Germline values: CDR1 LGHNA, CDR2 YSLEER. The DNA of the CDR3 is TGCGCCAGCAGCCAAGACCGGGACAGGTACAATGAGCAGTTCTTC. Its protein product is CASSQDRDRYNEQFF.

The V and J genes are TRBV18 and TRBJ2-1; 11 bases line up with TRBD2. The V gene's germline CDR1 is KGHSH and CDR2 LQKENI. The CDR3 spans 17 residues. V shed 4 bases, J shed 8 bases, and the junction held 13 bases outside the gene matches. In DNA form, the CDR3 reads TGTGCCAGCTCACTCCTAGCGGGAGGAGGTACTCTTGATGAGCAGTTCTTC. Its protein product is CASSLLAGGGTLDEQFF.

V is TRBV4-1 and J is TRBJ1-1; D unresolved. CDR3 size: 15 residues. The V gene lost 0 bases and the J gene lost 8 bases, with 16 bases spanning the gap. In germline, CDR1 is MGHRA, CDR2 YSYEKL. CDR3 sequence reads: CASSQDNYRLSEAFF. The CDR3 region has the DNA TGCGCCAGCAGCCAAGATAATTACAGACTAAGCGAAGCTTTCTTT.

The chain recombines TRBV11-2 with TRBJ1-2, with TRBD1 matching over 9 bases. The CDR3 runs 15 residues. Germline V gives CDR1 SGHAT, CDR2 FQNNGV. J gave up 3 bases and V 5 bases, and 7 bases lay outside the gene matches. The CDR3 region is CASSQGQGWDYGYTF. Written as DNA, the CDR3 is TGTGCCAGCAGCCAGGGACAGGGATGGGACTATGGCTACACCTTC.

The chain joins TRBV19 to TRBJ2-2, with 9 bases fitting TRBD1. V was clipped by 3 bases and J by 4 bases; unmatched bases: 3. There are 15 residues in the CDR3. Germline V lookup: CDR1 LNHDA, CDR2 SQIVND (reference sequence). The chain's CDR3 is CASSIGTGLTGELFF. Here the CDR3 DNA reads TGTGCCAGTAGTATCGGGACAGGGCTCACCGGGGAGCTGTTTTTT.

J is TRBJ2-5 and V is TRBV28, with D possibly being TRBD2 (6 bases). Trimming took off 6 bases at V and 2 bases at J, with 16 bases between the two ends. Per the germline V gene, CDR1 is MDHEN and CDR2 is SYDVKM. The CDR3 loop spans 15 amino acids. CDR3 nucleotides: TGTGCCAGCAGCTTCCGGTCACGGGGGCAAGAGACCCAGTACTTC. It is translated as CASSFRSRGQETQYF. The full variable domain, its missing parts supplied by reference TRBV28 and TRBJ2-5, is DVKVTQSSRYLVKRTGEKVFLECVQDMDHENMFWYRQDPGLGLRLIYFSYDVKMKEKGDIPEGYSVSREKKERFSLILESASTNQTSMYLCASSFRSRGQETQYFGPGTRLLVL.

V usage is TRBV5-6 and J usage is TRBJ1-2; 9 bases match TRBD1. The germline gives CDR1 SGHDT, CDR2 YYEEEE. This CDR3 has 15 amino acids. V lost 7 bases to trimming and J lost 3 bases; unmatched junction nucleotides: 10. CDR3 region: CASRGTGTSDYGYTF. The CDR3 DNA follows: TGTGCCAGCCGGGGGACAGGGACTTCGGACTATGGCTACACCTTC.

The chain couples TRBV6-5 to TRBJ2-4; 7 bases are a match to TRBD1. Trimming took 2 bases from V and 2 from J; bases not matched to a gene: 6. Germline CDR1 is MNHEY and CDR2 is SVGAGI. The CDR3 runs 16 residues. The CDR3 is CASSYVRQGSKNIQYF. The CDR3 DNA reads as TGTGCCAGCAGTTACGTTAGACAGGGCTCCAAAAACATTCAGTACTTC.

The chain carries TRBV25-1 and TRBJ2-1; D is perhaps TRBD2 (5 bases). Trimming stripped 3 bases from V and 2 bases from J, with 8 bases between. CDR3 length: 14 residues. Germline V lookup: CDR1 MGHDK, CDR2 SYGVNS. Here the CDR3 reads CASSDPSTYNEQFF. In DNA, the CDR3 is TGTGCCAGCAGTGATCCTAGCACCTACAATGAGCAGTTCTTC.

The chain recombines TRBV30 with TRBJ1-3, with D maybe TRBD1 (5 bases). The ends were cut back, 4 bases at V and 7 bases at J, with 17 bases in the middle. Germline V lookup: CDR1 GTSNPN, CDR2 SVGIG (reference sequence). The CDR3 contains 14 residues. The CDR3 DNA reads TGTGCCTGGATGTGGGGCAGGCTTCCGAACACCATATATTTT. This gives the protein CAWMWGRLPNTIYF.

The rearrangement uses TRBV6-5 and TRBJ1-2; D possibly corresponds to TRBD1 (5 bases). V was cut by 8 bases and J by 6 bases, with 22 bases left in between. CDR3 size: 15 residues. Germline V gene lookup returns CDR1 MNHEY and CDR2 SVGAGI. CDR3 in DNA: TGTGCCAGCTCAAAAACGGGACTGGGGAATCATGGCTACACCTTC. Its protein is CASSKTGLGNHGYTF.

The V and J genes are TRBV3-1 (or the pseudogene TRBV3-2) and TRBJ2-1; D gene uncertain. Between the trimmed V and J ends, which lost 0 bases and 5 bases, there was a span of 14 bases. The V gene's germline CDR1 is LGHDT and CDR2 YNNKEL (reference sequence). The CDR3 is made up of 16 amino acids. The CDR3 loop is CASSQDVRGFHNEQFF. The CDR3 DNA follows: TGTGCCAGCAGCCAAGATGTCCGCGGATTTCACAATGAGCAGTTCTTC.

The table lists this clone with a count of one. Germline and junction disagree at one end, which may indicate a read error. This chain links TRBV7-7 with TRBJ1-6; 10 bases are a match to TRBD1. CDR1 SSHAT and CDR2 FNYEAQ come from the germline V gene (reference sequence). The CDR3 sequence is 20 residues long. CDR3 nucleotide sequence: TGTGCTAGCAGTAATACCCCGGGACAGGGGTCGAGCTCCTATAATTCACCCCTCCACTTT. Protein sequence: CASSNTPGQGSSSYNSPLHF.

The chain recombines TRBV4-3 with TRBJ1-6, with D possibly being TRBD1 (5 bases). This CDR3 has 14 residues. Germline assignment: CDR1 LGHNA and CDR2 YSLEER. With 4 bases removed from V and 5 bases from J, the gap between germline ends came to 9 bases. CDR3: CASSPDINNSPLHF. The CDR3 DNA follows: TGCGCCAGCAGCCCGGACATAAATAATTCACCCCTCCACTTT.

The genes are TRBV13 and TRBJ1-1; a weak D match, TRBD1 (5 bases). Germline V gives CDR1 PRHDT, CDR2 FYEKMQ (reference sequence). Trimming cost V 4 bases and J 5 bases, with 14 bases left between them. The CDR3 length is 14 residues. In DNA, the CDR3 is TGTGCCAGCAGCTCCCCGGGGGGAAGGACTGAAGCTTTCTTT. This encodes CASSSPGGRTEAFF.

The rearrangement links TRBV7-9 to TRBJ1-3; possibly TRBD1 for D (6 bases). V lost 0 bases, J lost 2 bases, and 8 bases lay in between. The CDR3 runs to 15 residues. Germline values: CDR1 SEHNR, CDR2 FQNEAQ (reference sequence). The CDR3 is CASSLAGAAGNTIYF. The CDR3 DNA follows: TGTGCCAGCAGCTTAGCGGGGGCAGCTGGAAACACCATATATTTT.

This sequence joins TRBV7-2 and TRBJ1-4; D is possibly TRBD1 (5 bases). The germline V gene encodes CDR1 SGHTA and CDR2 FQGNSA. V shed 5 bases and J shed 3 bases, with 13 bases lying between them. The CDR3 is made up of 15 amino acids. CDR3 nucleotide sequence: TGTGCCAGCAGCCTCAAGGGGTCAGCTAATGAAAAACTGTTTTTT. Its translation: CASSLKGSANEKLFF.

The chain combines TRBV30 with TRBJ1-1; D possibly corresponds to TRBD1 (6 bases). The CDR3 is made up of 12 amino acids. Germline V lookup: CDR1 GTSNPN, CDR2 SVGIG (reference sequence). V was pared by 8 bases and J by 4 bases, with 14 bases between. CDR3 DNA sequence: TGTGCCGGGGGCCTTTCGGGCACTGAAGCTTTCTTT. As protein: CAGGLSGTEAFF.